The 30 T cell receptor beta chains below all came from one sample that was sequenced in a study of cytotoxic CD8 clonotypes in ibrutinib-treated CLL. Assay: immunoSEQ multiplex PCR; the TCRdb copy retains only in-frame clones and omits some. The table lists over 120,000 clones, about 78% of them singletons. The material was PBMCs, obtained after 24 months of ibrutinib treatment. The receptors were gathered from a human donor with chronic lymphocytic leukemia.

The genes are TRBV5-1 and TRBJ2-5; possible D gene TRBD2, 6 bases. Trimming removed 5 bases from V and 7 bases from J, with 15 bases in between. The CDR3 contains 13 residues. Germline CDR1 reads SGHRS; CDR2 reads YFSETQ. In DNA, the CDR3 is TGCGCCAGCAGGGGGGACTCCGACGGGACCCAGTACTTC. Translating gives CASRGDSDGTQYF.

For the CDR3, the DNA is TGCAGCGCTCCACCCACAGGGTTCGGCACTGAAGCTTTCTTT. Residues: CSAPPTGFGTEAFF. The V gene is TRBV29-1, the J gene TRBJ1-1; D might be TRBD1 (6 bases). The CDR3 runs to 14 residues. CDR1 and CDR2 from the germline V gene are SQVTM and ANQGSEA. Trimming cost V 7 bases and J 4 bases, with 19 bases left between them.

The rearrangement links TRBV7-2 to TRBJ2-5; TRBD2 is a possible D gene (5 bases). Germline lookup yields CDR1 SGHTA and CDR2 FQGNSA. CDR3 size: 13 residues. V was cut by 4 bases and J by 7 bases, with 13 bases left in between. CDR3 amino acids: CASSSPGKATQYF. The CDR3 DNA is TGTGCCAGCAGCTCCCCGGGGAAGGCGACCCAGTACTTC.

This rearrangement joins TRBV7-2 to TRBJ2-7, with TRBD1 matching over 8 bases. V dropped 8 bases and J dropped 0; count of bases not matched to a gene: 12. This CDR3 contains 16 residues. The germline CDR1 and CDR2 sequences are SGHTA and FQGNSA. The CDR3: CASQKGRQGSSYEQYF. CDR3 bases: TGTGCCAGCCAAAAGGGGAGACAGGGGAGCTCCTACGAGCAGTACTTC. The full variable domain, rest sourced from reference TRBV7-2 and TRBJ2-7, is GAGVSQSPSNKVTEKGKDVELRCDPISGHTALYWYRQSLGQGLEFLIYFQGNSAPDKSGLPSDRFSAERTGGSVSTLTIQRTQQEDSAVYLCASQKGRQGSSYEQYFGPGTRLTVT.

At least ten counts were recorded for this clone. The chain combines TRBV28 with TRBJ1-1; unclear D gene. This CDR3 has 11 residues. Germline CDR1 and CDR2: MDHEN and SYDVKM. The V end lost 10 bases, the J end lost 1 base, and 7 bases lay between the germline ends. In DNA, the CDR3 is TGTGCCACGGACGGGAACACTGAAGCTTTCTTT. Translation gives CATDGNTEAFF.

J is TRBJ1-1 and V is TRBV5-1; D may be TRBD1 (5 bases). This CDR3 region has 13 residues. V was clipped by 4 bases and J by 3 bases, with 10 bases between them. Germline CDR1 and CDR2: SGHRS and YFSETQ. The CDR3 DNA reads as TGCGCCAGCAGCCTCCTGGGGGACACTGAAGCTTTCTTT. Encoded protein: CASSLLGDTEAFF.

CDR3 coding DNA: TGTGCCAGCAGCTTAGGAAGGGCAGGGAGCTATGGCTACACCTTC. Protein product: CASSLGRAGSYGYTF. The chain couples TRBV7-9 to TRBJ1-2; D perhaps matches TRBD1 (5 bases). The CDR3 is 15 residues long. V was trimmed by 1 base and J by 4 bases, leaving 13 bases between them. Germline CDR1 and CDR2: SEHNR and FQNEAQ (reference sequence). The variable domain in full, completed from reference TRBV7-9 and TRBJ1-2, reads DTGVSQNPRHKITKRGQNVTFRCDPISEHNRLYWYRQTLGQGPEFLTYFQNEAQLEKSRLLSDRFSAERPKGSFSTLEIQRTEQGDSAMYLCASSLGRAGSYGYTFGSGTRLTVV.

The chain combines TRBV6-5 with TRBJ2-5; 7 nucleotides agree with TRBD2. Germline CDR1 MNHEY, CDR2 SVGAGI. Trimming took 6 bases from V and 7 from J; bases not matched to a gene: 8. The CDR3 length is 13 residues. In DNA, the CDR3 is TGTGCCAGCAGCCGGACCGGCGGGGGGACCCAGTACTTC. Amino acids: CASSRTGGGTQYF.

About this clone: Germline is not matched at one junction end, which may reflect a read error. This chain links TRBV7-7 with TRBJ2-6, with D unresolved. The germline gives CDR1 SSHAT, CDR2 FNYEAQ (reference sequence). This CDR3 is 15 amino acids long. The CDR3 reads CASSPRSSGANVLTF. The CDR3 DNA sequence: TGTGCTAGCAGCCCGAGAAGCTCTGGGGCCAACGTCCTGACTTTC.

This clone was counted between two and nine times. The V call is TRBV28, the J call TRBJ2-3, with 15 positions matching TRBD2. Trimming cost V 6 bases and J 5 bases; bases outside gene matches: 3. Looked up from germline, CDR1 is MDHEN and CDR2 is SYDVKM. This CDR3 contains 15 residues. Here the CDR3 DNA reads TGTGCCAGCAGGAGGACTAGCGGGAGGGGAGATACGCAGTATTTT. Its translation: CASRRTSGRGDTQYF.

This clone is a singleton in its sample. The rearrangement links TRBV4-3 to TRBJ1-1, with D unclear. V was trimmed by 1 base and J by 3 bases, leaving 15 bases between them. Germline loops: CDR1 LGHNA, CDR2 YSLEER. The CDR3 contains 16 residues. Written as DNA, the CDR3 is TGCGCCAGCAGCCAAGTCACTTGGGGTACGGACACTGAAGCTTTCTTT. Its protein product is CASSQVTWGTDTEAFF.

The chain employs TRBV19 and TRBJ1-5, with 8 bases lining up with TRBD1. V trimming: 7 bases; J trimming: 2 bases; junction bases outside the gene matches: 13. From germline, CDR1 is LNHDA and CDR2 SQIVND (reference sequence). The CDR3 runs 17 residues. The CDR3 DNA reads as TGTGCCAGTAAGATATTGTTAGGGACAGGCGGCAATCAGCCCCAGCATTTT. Its translation: CASKILLGTGGNQPQHF.

The V and J genes are TRBV11-2 and TRBJ2-3; D may correspond to TRBD1 or TRBD2 (6 bases each). The CDR3 spans 16 residues. Trimming stripped 4 bases from V and 4 bases from J, with 18 bases between. CDR1 is SGHAT, CDR2 FQNNGV, per germline. This CDR3 reads CASSSGARASADTQYF. CDR3 sequence (DNA): TGTGCCAGCAGCTCAGGGGCCAGGGCTAGCGCAGATACGCAGTATTTT.

The chain carries TRBV5-1 and TRBJ1-1, with D possibly matching TRBD1 (5 bases). The V end was cut by 2 bases, the J end by 3 bases, with 11 bases between. CDR1 SGHRS and CDR2 YFSETQ come from the germline V gene. The CDR3 runs 14 residues. The CDR3 bases are TGCGCCAGCAGCTTTACGGGACCGGACACTGAAGCTTTCTTT. Translating it yields CASSFTGPDTEAFF.

V gene TRBV4-2 combines with J gene TRBJ2-3; 9 nucleotides match TRBD2. CDR1 and CDR2 (germline): LGHNA, YNFKEQ. V lost 1 base to trimming and J lost 4 bases; unmatched junction nucleotides: 9. The CDR3 has 17 residues. CDR3 in DNA: TGTGCCAGCAGCCAAGGACCAGCGGGGGGAGTGGCAGATACGCAGTATTTT. Encoded protein: CASSQGPAGGVADTQYF.

The chain links TRBV4-2 to TRBJ1-4; TRBD1 might be the D (5 bases). Between the trimmed V and J ends, which lost 1 base and 8 bases, there was a span of 14 bases. Germline CDR1 reads LGHNA; CDR2 reads YNFKEQ. CDR3 length equals 15 residues. CDR3 in amino acids: CASSQGDGGEEKLFF. The DNA of the CDR3 is TGTGCCAGCAGCCAAGGGGACGGAGGGGAGGAAAAACTGTTTTTT.

This sequence joins TRBV28 and TRBJ1-1, with 8 bases aligning to TRBD1. In germline, CDR1 is MDHEN, CDR2 SYDVKM. This CDR3 has 15 amino acids. With V trimmed by 5 bases and J by 3 bases, 8 bases remained unmatched. The CDR3 loop is CASSTPTGEDTEAFF. The CDR3, as DNA: TGTGCCAGCAGTACCCCGACAGGGGAGGACACTGAAGCTTTCTTT.

A word on this clone: The same CDR3 also results from other DNA sequences found in this sample. The chain uses TRBV15 and TRBJ1-1, with D unresolved. The germline V gene encodes CDR1 LNHNV and CDR2 YYDKDF (reference sequence). V was cut by 0 bases and J by 2 bases, with 1 base left in between. The CDR3 consists of 12 residues. The CDR3 region has the DNA TGTGCCACCAGCAGAGACAACACTGAAGCTTTCTTT. Translated, it gives CATSRDNTEAFF.

This clone was recorded once. CDR3 DNA sequence: TGTGCCAGCAGCTTGGGCAGGGTCCTCTCTGGAAACACCATATATTTT. Residues: CASSLGRVLSGNTIYF. This rearrangement joins TRBV13 to TRBJ1-3; D may be TRBD1 (5 bases). Germline V CDR1 and CDR2: PRHDT, FYEKMQ (reference sequence). This CDR3 contains 16 residues. The V end lost 3 bases, the J end lost 0 bases, and 12 bases lay between the germline ends.

This clone showed up just once. The V gene is TRBV28, the J gene TRBJ2-2, with 12 bases that match TRBD2. In germline, CDR1 is MDHEN, CDR2 SYDVKM. V was pared by 5 bases and J by 2 bases, with 9 bases of the junction left unmatched. The CDR3 is made up of 18 amino acids. The CDR3 nucleotides read TGTGCCAGCAGTCCCCCGGAACTAGCGGGGGGCAACACCGGGGAGCTGTTTTTT. Translating gives CASSPPELAGGNTGELFF.

The chain joins TRBV7-9 to TRBJ1-1; perhaps TRBD1 as D (6 bases). V gave up 5 bases and J gave up 1 base, with 11 bases separating them. Germline CDR1 and CDR2: SEHNR and FQNEAQ (reference sequence). The CDR3 is made up of 14 amino acids. CDR3 in amino acids: CASSPQGGNTEAFF. The CDR3 region has the DNA TGTGCCAGCAGCCCCCAAGGGGGGAACACTGAAGCTTTCTTT.

The chain is built from TRBV11-2 and TRBJ1-1, with D perhaps matching TRBD1 (5 bases). Germline lookup yields CDR1 SGHAT and CDR2 FQNNGV. The CDR3 runs 15 residues. Trimming cost V 1 base and J 4 bases, with 13 bases left between them. The CDR3 sequence is CASSLGATGGTEAFF. CDR3 nucleotides: TGTGCCAGCAGCTTAGGGGCAACTGGGGGCACTGAAGCTTTCTTT.

This rearrangement joins TRBV11-2 to TRBJ1-5; D call uncertain. Trimming stripped 5 bases from V and 6 bases from J, with 11 bases between. CDR3 length: 13 residues. Germline V lookup: CDR1 SGHAT, CDR2 FQNNGV. CDR3 loop: CASSPSPGQPQHF. In DNA, the CDR3 is TGTGCCAGCAGCCCAAGCCCGGGTCAGCCCCAGCATTTT.

The chain recombines TRBV6-5 with TRBJ1-1, with 8 bases matching TRBD1. The germline V gene has CDR1 MNHEY and CDR2 SVGAGI. CDR3 length: 14 amino acids. V shed 0 bases, J shed 7 bases, and the junction held 4 bases outside the gene matches. In DNA form, the CDR3 reads TGTGCCAGCAGTTACTCGAGGGGACAGGATGAAGCTTTCTTT. It translates to CASSYSRGQDEAFF.

The chain carries TRBV30 and TRBJ2-1; D gene uncertain. The germline gives CDR1 GTSNPN, CDR2 SVGIG (reference sequence). The CDR3 runs to 11 residues. Trimming shortened V by 5 bases and J by 7 bases, and 9 bases separated the two germline ends. The CDR3 DNA reads as TGTGCCTGGGGTAAAGGGAATGAGCAGTTCTTC. This translates into CAWGKGNEQFF.

The chain recombines TRBV28 with TRBJ2-7; D might be TRBD2 (6 bases). Trimming removed 6 bases at V and 4 bases at J, with 7 bases between. Germline V gene lookup returns CDR1 MDHEN and CDR2 SYDVKM. This CDR3 region has 11 residues. CDR3 sequence reads: CASRTRYEQYF. The CDR3 DNA sequence: TGTGCCAGCAGGACTAGATACGAGCAGTACTTC.

The chain links TRBV7-2 to TRBJ1-4; 7 bases align to TRBD1. The germline V gene encodes CDR1 SGHTA and CDR2 FQGNSA. CDR3 length: 13 residues. J lost 11 bases, V lost 5 bases, and 8 bases had no gene match. The CDR3 loop reads CASSRKGTDKLFF. The CDR3 nucleotides read TGTGCCAGCAGCCGTAAAGGGACAGATAAACTGTTTTTT.

The rearrangement links TRBV7-3 to TRBJ2-3; 8 positions agree with TRBD2. The CDR3 extends over 16 amino acids. The V gene's germline CDR1 is SGHTA and CDR2 FQGTGA. The V and J ends lost 5 bases and 4 bases, in that order; junction bases with no gene match: 11. The CDR3 sequence: CASSHIRAGGPDTQYF. CDR3 DNA: TGTGCCAGCAGCCATATCCGGGCGGGGGGCCCAGATACGCAGTATTTT.

DNA for the CDR3: TGTGCCAGTAGCCCCGATGGACAGGGGGTTGGTGGGGCCAACGTCCTGACTTTC. Translation: CASSPDGQGVGGANVLTF. The V and J genes are TRBV19 and TRBJ2-6; 10 bases fit TRBD1. The V and J ends lost 6 bases and 3 bases, in that order; junction bases with no gene match: 11. The CDR3 is made up of 18 amino acids. Looked up from germline, CDR1 is LNHDA and CDR2 is SQIVND (reference sequence).

The chain employs TRBV18 and TRBJ1-2, with 10 bases that match TRBD1. Germline CDR1 and CDR2: KGHSH and LQKENI. This CDR3 comprises 14 residues. The J segment lost 11 bases and the V segment lost 6 bases, leaving 12 bases of the junction unmatched. The CDR3 sequence: CASSNARQGAAYTF. For the CDR3, the DNA is TGTGCCAGCTCCAACGCGAGACAGGGGGCAGCTTACACCTTC.